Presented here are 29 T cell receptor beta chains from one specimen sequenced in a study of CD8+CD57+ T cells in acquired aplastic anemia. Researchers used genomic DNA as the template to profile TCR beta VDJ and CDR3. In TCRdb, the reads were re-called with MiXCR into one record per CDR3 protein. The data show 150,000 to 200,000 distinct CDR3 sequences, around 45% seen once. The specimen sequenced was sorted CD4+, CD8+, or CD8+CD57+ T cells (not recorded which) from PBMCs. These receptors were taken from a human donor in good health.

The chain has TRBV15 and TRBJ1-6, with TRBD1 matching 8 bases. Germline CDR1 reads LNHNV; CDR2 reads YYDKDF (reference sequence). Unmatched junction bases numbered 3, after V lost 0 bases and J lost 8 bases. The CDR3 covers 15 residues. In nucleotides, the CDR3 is TGTGCCACCAGCAGAGAGGACAGGGTTTATTCACCCCTCCACTTT. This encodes CATSREDRVYSPLHF.

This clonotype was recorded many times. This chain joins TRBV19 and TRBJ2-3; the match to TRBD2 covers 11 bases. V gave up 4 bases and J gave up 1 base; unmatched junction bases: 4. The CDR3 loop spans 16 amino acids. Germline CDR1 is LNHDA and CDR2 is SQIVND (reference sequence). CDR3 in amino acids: CASSNPGLAGTDTQYF. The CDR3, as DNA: TGTGCCAGTAGTAACCCGGGACTAGCGGGCACAGATACGCAGTATTTT.

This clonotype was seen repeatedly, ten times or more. The CDR3 here is CSALGTENTEAFF. CDR3 nucleotides: TGCAGTGCTTTAGGGACGGAGAACACTGAAGCTTTCTTT. The V call is TRBV20-1, the J call TRBJ1-1; D is perhaps TRBD1 (5 bases). Trimming left V 5 bases short and J 1 base short, with 11 bases between. Germline V gives CDR1 DFQATT, CDR2 SNEGSKA (reference sequence). The CDR3 loop spans 13 amino acids.

The CDR3 sequence is CASSPITSGLNTEAFF. CDR3 nucleotide sequence: TGTGCCAGCTCACCAATTACATCCGGCTTAAACACTGAAGCTTTCTTT. The gene calls are TRBV18 and TRBJ1-1; no definite D call. The ends were cut back, 2 bases at V and 2 bases at J, with 15 bases in the middle. This CDR3 spans 16 amino acids. Germline CDR1 KGHSH, CDR2 LQKENI.

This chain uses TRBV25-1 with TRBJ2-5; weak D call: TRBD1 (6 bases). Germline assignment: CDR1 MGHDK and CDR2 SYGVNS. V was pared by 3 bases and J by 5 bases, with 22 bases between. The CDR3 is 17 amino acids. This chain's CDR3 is CASSDATGKGTWETQYF. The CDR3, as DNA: TGTGCCAGCAGTGATGCAACAGGGAAAGGAACGTGGGAGACCCAGTACTTC.

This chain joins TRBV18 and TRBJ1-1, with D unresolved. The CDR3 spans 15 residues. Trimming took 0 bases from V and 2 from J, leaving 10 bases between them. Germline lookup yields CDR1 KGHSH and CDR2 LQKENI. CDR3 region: CASSPPLGSNTEAFF. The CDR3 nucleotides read TGTGCCAGCTCACCACCTCTAGGCAGCAACACTGAAGCTTTCTTT.

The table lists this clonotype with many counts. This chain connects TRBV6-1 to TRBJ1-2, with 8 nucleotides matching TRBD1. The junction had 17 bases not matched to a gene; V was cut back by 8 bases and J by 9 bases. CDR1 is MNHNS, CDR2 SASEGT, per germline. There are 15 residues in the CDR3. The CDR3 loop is CASLSGQGGGHRYTF. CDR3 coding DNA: TGTGCCAGCTTGTCCGGACAGGGCGGGGGGCATCGCTACACCTTC.

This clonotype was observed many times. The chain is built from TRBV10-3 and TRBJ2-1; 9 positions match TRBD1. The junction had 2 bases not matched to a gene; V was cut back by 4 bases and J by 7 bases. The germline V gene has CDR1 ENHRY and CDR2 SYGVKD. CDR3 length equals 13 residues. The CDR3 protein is CAISAGTGNEQFF. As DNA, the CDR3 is TGTGCCATCAGTGCTGGGACAGGGAATGAGCAGTTCTTC.

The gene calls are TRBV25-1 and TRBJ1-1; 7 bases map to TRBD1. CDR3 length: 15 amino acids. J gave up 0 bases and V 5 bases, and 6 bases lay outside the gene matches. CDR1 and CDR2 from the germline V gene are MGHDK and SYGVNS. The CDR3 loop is CASSPDDRVNTEAFF. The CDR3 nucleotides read TGTGCCAGCAGTCCCGATGACAGGGTGAACACTGAAGCTTTCTTT.

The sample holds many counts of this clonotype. This CDR3 reads CASSSSNSPLHF. CDR3 DNA: TGTGCCAGCAGCTCCAGCAATTCACCCCTCCACTTT. V usage is TRBV9 and J usage is TRBJ1-6; no definite D call. The length of the CDR3 is 12 residues. Trimming took off 4 bases at V and 7 bases at J, with 6 bases between the two ends. In germline, CDR1 is SGDLS, CDR2 YYNGEE.

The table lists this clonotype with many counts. CDR3 in amino acids: CASSLDGQAYEQYF. Written as DNA, the CDR3 is TGTGCCAGCAGCTTAGACGGACAGGCCTACGAGCAGTACTTC. The chain combines TRBV7-3 with TRBJ2-7, with 7 bases aligning to TRBD1. This CDR3 comprises 14 residues. Trimming cost V 2 bases and J 2 bases; bases outside gene matches: 3. Per germline, CDR1 SGHTA and CDR2 FQGTGA.

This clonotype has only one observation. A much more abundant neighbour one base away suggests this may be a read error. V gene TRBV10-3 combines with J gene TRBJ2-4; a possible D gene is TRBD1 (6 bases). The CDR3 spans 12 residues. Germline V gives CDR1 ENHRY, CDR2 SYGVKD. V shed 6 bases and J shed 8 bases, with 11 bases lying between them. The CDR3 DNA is TGTGCCATCAGCAGGACAGCGGACATTCAGTACTTC. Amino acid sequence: CAISRTADIQYF.

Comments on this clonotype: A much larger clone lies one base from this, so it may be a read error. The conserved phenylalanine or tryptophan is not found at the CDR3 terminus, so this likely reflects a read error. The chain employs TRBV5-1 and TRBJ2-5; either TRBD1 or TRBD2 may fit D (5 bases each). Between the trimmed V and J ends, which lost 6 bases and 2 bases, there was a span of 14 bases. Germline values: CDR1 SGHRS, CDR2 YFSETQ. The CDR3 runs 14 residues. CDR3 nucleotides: TGCGCCAGCAAGCGCCCCGGGGCTCAAGAGACCCAGTACCTC. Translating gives CASKRPGAQETQYL.

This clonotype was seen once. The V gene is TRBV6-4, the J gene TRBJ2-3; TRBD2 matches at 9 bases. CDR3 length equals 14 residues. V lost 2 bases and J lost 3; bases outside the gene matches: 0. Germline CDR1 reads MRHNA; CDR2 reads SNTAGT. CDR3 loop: CASSDAGGTDTQYF. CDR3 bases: TGTGCCAGCAGTGACGCGGGGGGGACAGATACGCAGTATTTT.

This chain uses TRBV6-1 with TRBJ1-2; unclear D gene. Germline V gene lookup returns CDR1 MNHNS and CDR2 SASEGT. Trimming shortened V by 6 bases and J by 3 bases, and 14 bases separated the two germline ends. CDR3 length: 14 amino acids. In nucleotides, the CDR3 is TGTGCCAGCAGGACACCCTTGGGGTACTATGGCTACACCTTC. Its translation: CASRTPLGYYGYTF.

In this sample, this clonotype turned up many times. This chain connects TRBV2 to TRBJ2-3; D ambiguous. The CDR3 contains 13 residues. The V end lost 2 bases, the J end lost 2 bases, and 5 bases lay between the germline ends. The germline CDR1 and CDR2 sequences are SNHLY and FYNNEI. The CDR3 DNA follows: TGTGCCAGCAGTGAACAGAACACAGATACGCAGTATTTT. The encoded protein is CASSEQNTDTQYF.

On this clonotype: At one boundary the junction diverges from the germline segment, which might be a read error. CDR3 DNA: TGTGCCAGCAGTGAGTGGACTAGCGGGAGTCCCTCCTACAATGAGCAGTTCTTC. Translating gives CASSEWTSGSPSYNEQFF. The rearrangement uses TRBV10-3 and TRBJ2-1, with 13 positions matching TRBD2. The CDR3 runs to 18 residues. Germline loops: CDR1 ENHRY, CDR2 SYGVKD.

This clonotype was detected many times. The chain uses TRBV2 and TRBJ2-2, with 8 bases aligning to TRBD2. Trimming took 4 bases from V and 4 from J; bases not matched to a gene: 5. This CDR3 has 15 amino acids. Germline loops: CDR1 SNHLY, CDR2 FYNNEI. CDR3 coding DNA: TGTGCCAGCAGTGCTACCGGGGGGGTCACCGGGGAGCTGTTTTTT. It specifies CASSATGGVTGELFF.

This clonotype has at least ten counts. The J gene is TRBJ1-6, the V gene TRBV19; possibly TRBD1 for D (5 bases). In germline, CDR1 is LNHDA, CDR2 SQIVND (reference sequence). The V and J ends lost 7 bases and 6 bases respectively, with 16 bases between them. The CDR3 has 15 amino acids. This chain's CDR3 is CASTRGVDSNSPLHF. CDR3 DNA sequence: TGTGCCAGTACCCGGGGCGTAGACAGTAATTCACCCCTCCACTTT.

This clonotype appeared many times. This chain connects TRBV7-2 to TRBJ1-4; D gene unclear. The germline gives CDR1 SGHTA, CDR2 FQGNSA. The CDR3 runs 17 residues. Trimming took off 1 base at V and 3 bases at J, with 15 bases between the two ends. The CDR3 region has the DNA TGTGCCAGCAGCTTAGAGGCGTTGCGGAGGGCTAATGAAAAACTGTTTTTT. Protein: CASSLEALRRANEKLFF.

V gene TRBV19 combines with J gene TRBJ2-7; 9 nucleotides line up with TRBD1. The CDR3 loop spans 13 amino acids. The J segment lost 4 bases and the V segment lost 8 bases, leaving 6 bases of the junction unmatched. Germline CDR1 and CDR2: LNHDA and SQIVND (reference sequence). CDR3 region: CASRRTGEYEQYF. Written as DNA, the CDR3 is TGTGCCAGTCGACGGACAGGGGAGTACGAGCAGTACTTC.

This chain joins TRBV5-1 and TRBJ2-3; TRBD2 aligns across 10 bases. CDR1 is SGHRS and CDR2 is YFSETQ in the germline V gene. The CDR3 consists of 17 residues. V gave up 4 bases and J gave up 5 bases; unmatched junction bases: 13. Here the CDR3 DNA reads TGCGCCAGCAGCACGGACCCTAGCGGGGGAATCATAGATACGCAGTATTTT. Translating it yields CASSTDPSGGIIDTQYF. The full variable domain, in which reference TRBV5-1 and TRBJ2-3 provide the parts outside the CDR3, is KAGVTQTPRYLIKTRGQQVTLSCSPISGHRSVSWYQQTPGQGLQFLFEYFSETQRNKGNFPGRFSGRQFSNSRSEMNVSTLELGDSALYLCASSTDPSGGIIDTQYFGPGTRLTVL.

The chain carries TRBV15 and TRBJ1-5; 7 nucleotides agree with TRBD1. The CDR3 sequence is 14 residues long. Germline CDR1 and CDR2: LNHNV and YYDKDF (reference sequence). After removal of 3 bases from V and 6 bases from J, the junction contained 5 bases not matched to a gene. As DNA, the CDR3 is TGTGCCACCAGCAGTACAGGGGTGTCTCAGCCCCAGCATTTT. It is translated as CATSSTGVSQPQHF.

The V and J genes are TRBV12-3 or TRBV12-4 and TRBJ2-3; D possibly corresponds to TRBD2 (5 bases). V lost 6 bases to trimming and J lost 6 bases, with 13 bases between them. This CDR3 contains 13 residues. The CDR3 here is CASSPEGLDTQYF. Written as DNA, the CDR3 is TGTGCCAGCAGCCCTGAGGGTTTGGATACGCAGTATTTT.

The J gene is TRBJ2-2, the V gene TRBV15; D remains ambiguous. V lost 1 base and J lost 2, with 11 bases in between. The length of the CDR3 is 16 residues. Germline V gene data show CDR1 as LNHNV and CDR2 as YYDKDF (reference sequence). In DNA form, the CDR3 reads TGTGCCACCAGCAGAGGTCTCGGCCCAAACACCGGGGAGCTGTTTTTT. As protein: CATSRGLGPNTGELFF.

CDR3 in amino acids: CASRGTGDNQPQHF. In nucleotides, the CDR3 is TGTGCCAGCAGAGGGACAGGGGACAATCAGCCCCAGCATTTT. The J gene is TRBJ1-5, the V gene TRBV10-3, with TRBD1 matching 10 bases. Trimming cost V 10 bases and J 3 bases; bases outside gene matches: 6. Germline V gives CDR1 ENHRY, CDR2 SYGVKD. This CDR3 has 14 residues.

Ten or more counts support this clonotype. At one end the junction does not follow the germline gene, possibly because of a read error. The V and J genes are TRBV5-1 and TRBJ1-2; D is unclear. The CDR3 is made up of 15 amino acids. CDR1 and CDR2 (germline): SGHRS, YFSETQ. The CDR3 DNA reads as TGCGCCAGTAGCTTGGTAGCAGAGACCTTCTATGGCTACACCTTC. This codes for CASSLVAETFYGYTF.

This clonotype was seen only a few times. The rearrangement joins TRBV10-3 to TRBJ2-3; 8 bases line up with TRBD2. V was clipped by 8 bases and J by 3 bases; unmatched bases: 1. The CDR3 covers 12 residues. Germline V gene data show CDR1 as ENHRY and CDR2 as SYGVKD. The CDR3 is CAIAGGTDTQYF. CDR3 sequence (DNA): TGTGCCATCGCGGGAGGAACAGATACGCAGTATTTT.

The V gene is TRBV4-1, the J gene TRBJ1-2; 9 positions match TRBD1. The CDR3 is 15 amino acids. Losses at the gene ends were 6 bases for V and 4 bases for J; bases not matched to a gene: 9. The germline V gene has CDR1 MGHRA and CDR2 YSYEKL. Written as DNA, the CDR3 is TGCGCCAGCAGAACCGGGACAGGGACCCTCTATGGCTACACCTTC. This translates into CASRTGTGTLYGYTF.